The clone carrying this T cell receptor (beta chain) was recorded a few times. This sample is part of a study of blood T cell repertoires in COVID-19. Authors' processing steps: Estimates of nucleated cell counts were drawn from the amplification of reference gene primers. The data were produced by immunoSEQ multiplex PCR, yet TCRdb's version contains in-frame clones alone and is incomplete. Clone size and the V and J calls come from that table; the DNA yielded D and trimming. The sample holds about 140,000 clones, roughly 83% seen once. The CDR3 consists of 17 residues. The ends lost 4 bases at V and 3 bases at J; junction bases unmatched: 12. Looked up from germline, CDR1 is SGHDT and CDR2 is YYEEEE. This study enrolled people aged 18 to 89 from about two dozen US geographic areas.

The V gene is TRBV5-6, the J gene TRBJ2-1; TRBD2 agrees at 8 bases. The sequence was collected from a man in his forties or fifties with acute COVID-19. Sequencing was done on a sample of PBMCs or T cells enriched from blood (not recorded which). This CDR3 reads CASSELGAGVHYNEQFF. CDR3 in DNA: TGTGCCAGCAGCGAGCTTGGAGCGGGGGTCCACTACAATGAGCAGTTCTTC.